This is a list of T cell receptor beta chains from one sample in a study of beta chain features in type 1 diabetes. The table came from immunoSEQ multiplex PCR; TCRdb's copy has only in-frame clones and leaves some out. The table shows about 350,000 clones, with 15% to 20% occurring only once. Sequenced material: naive CD4+ T cells from blood. These receptors were obtained from a woman aged 18 to 35 in good health. Each CDR3 is given with its conserved first and last residue. D genes are given only for firm matches. Not all rows give a size; the values are once, few, many and, for expanded clones, a class.

v_gene	d_gene	j_gene	abundance	CDR3nt	CDR3aa
TRBV4-1	-	TRBJ2-7	few	TGCGCCAGCAGCCAAGTACAGCAACGCTACGAGCAGTACTTC	CASSQVQQRYEQYF
TRBV30	-	TRBJ2-7	-	TGTGCCTGGAGTGTAGGAGGCCACGGCTACGAGCAGTACTTC	CAWSVGGHGYEQYF
TRBV28	-	TRBJ1-5	few	TGTGCCAGCAGCGTAGTTGGGCCCCAGCATTTT	CASSVVGPQHF
TRBV4-2	-	TRBJ2-1	-	TGTGCCAGCAGCCAAACCCAAGGCAGGGGCCGAGCCTACAATGAGCAGTTCTTC	CASSQTQGRGRAYNEQFF
TRBV2	TRBD1	TRBJ2-2	few	TGTGCCAGCAGGGGGACAGGGGGAAACACCGGGGAGCTGTTTTTT	CASRGTGGNTGELFF
TRBV5-1	TRBD2	TRBJ2-7	-	TGCGCCAGCACTCTAGCGGGAGGATCCTACGAGCAGTACTTC	CASTLAGGSYEQYF
TRBV5-4	TRBD1	TRBJ1-1	-	TGTGCCAGCAGTCGGGACAGGGGTACTGAAGCTTTCTTT	CASSRDRGTEAFF
TRBV19	TRBD1	TRBJ1-2	few	TGTGCCAGTAACCCCGGGACAGGGTTCTATGGCTACACCTTC	CASNPGTGFYGYTF
TRBV4-2	-	TRBJ2-5	few	TGTGCCAGCAGCCAAGTAGTGACCCAGTACTTC	CASSQVVTQYF
TRBV12-5	-	TRBJ2-2	-	TGTGCTAGTGTTCGGAGTGGGTGGACCGGGGAGCTGTTTTTT	CASVRSGWTGELFF
TRBV5-1	TRBD1	TRBJ2-5	-	TGCGCCAGCAGCCCGGGGGACAGGACCGAAGAGACCCAGTACTTC	CASSPGDRTEETQYF
TRBV7-6	-	TRBJ2-1	-	TGTGCCAGCAGCTTAGATATATCCGGTGAGCAGTTCTTC	CASSLDISGEQFF
TRBV7-2	TRBD1	TRBJ2-1	few	TGTGCCAGCACCTGGGACAGGGAGGAGCTGGATGAGCAGTTCTTC	CASTWDREELDEQFF
TRBV19	-	TRBJ2-1	-	TGTGCCAGTAGTATAAATGGAGGCGCCGTATACAATGAGCAGTTCTTC	CASSINGGAVYNEQFF
TRBV7-9	TRBD1	TRBJ2-3	-	TGTGCCAGTTCCCGGGACAGGAGCACAGATACGCAGTATTTT	CASSRDRSTDTQYF
TRBV2	TRBD2	TRBJ2-1	-	TGTGCCAGCACCCGCGCAGGGAGGGCTGAGCAGTTCTTC	CASTRAGRAEQFF
TRBV6-1	-	TRBJ2-7	few	TGTGCCAGCAGTGTATCCCTAGGTTCCTACGAGCAGTACTTC	CASSVSLGSYEQYF
TRBV4-1	TRBD1	TRBJ1-2	-	TGCGCCAGCAGCCGGTTGACAGGGGGGGATGGCTACACCTTC	CASSRLTGGDGYTF
TRBV4-3	-	TRBJ1-2	-	TGCGCCAGCAGCCAAGTTCAACAGGCGACCTATGGCTACACCTTC	CASSQVQQATYGYTF
TRBV21-1	-	TRBJ2-5	-	TGTGCCAGCAGCACCCGGAATACTGGGACAGTCCAAGAGACCCAGTACTTC	CASSTRNTGTVQETQYF
TRBV5-4	TRBD1	TRBJ2-5	-	TGTGCCAGCAGCCGGGACAGGGGAGAGACCCAGTACTTC	CASSRDRGETQYF
TRBV11-2	-	TRBJ2-2	-	TGTGCCAGCAGCCAACGACAGATCACCGGGGAGCTGTTTTTT	CASSQRQITGELFF
TRBV2	TRBD2	TRBJ2-1	few	TGTGCCAGCAGTGAATCCGCTACTAGCGGGAGGTTTCGTGAGCAGTTCTTC	CASSESATSGRFREQFF
TRBV11-2	TRBD2	TRBJ2-2	few	TGTGCTACACGTCCGGGGGGACTCAACACCGGGGAGCTGTTTTTT	CATRPGGLNTGELFF
TRBV5-1	TRBD1	TRBJ1-6	-	TGCGCCAGCAGCGGTGGGACAGGAGACTCCTATAATTCACCCCTCCACTTT	CASSGGTGDSYNSPLHF
TRBV19	TRBD1	TRBJ1-2	-	TGTGCCAGTAGTACCTCCGGGACAGCAGGGACATATGGCTACACCTTC	CASSTSGTAGTYGYTF
TRBV7-3	-	TRBJ1-6	-	TGTGCCAGCAGCTCGGCAAGCGATTCACCCCTCCACTTT	CASSSASDSPLHF
TRBV4-2	-	TRBJ1-3	-	TGTGCCAGCAGCCAAGAGTACACTACGGGAAACACCATATATTTT	CASSQEYTTGNTIYF
TRBV5-1	TRBD1	TRBJ1-5	-	TGCGCCAGCAGCTTGGCGACAGGGCATCAGCCCCAGCATTTT	CASSLATGHQPQHF
TRBV9	-	TRBJ1-2	few	TGTGCCAGCAGCGTAGGGGAGGGACCCTATGGCTACACCTTC	CASSVGEGPYGYTF
TRBV11-2	TRBD1	TRBJ2-7	-	TGTGCCAGCAGCAAAGACAGGGGTCCCTACGAGCAGTACTTC	CASSKDRGPYEQYF
TRBV5-1	TRBD1	TRBJ2-1	-	TGCGCCAGCAGAACGGGACAGGGAGACAATGAGCAGTTCTTC	CASRTGQGDNEQFF
TRBV2	TRBD2	TRBJ2-7	-	TGTGCCAGCGGGGGACTAGCGGTCTACGAGCAGTACTTC	CASGGLAVYEQYF
TRBV14	-	TRBJ2-5	few	TGTGCCAGCAGCCAACTCGACTGGTACCAAGAGACCCAGTACTTC	CASSQLDWYQETQYF
TRBV5-1	TRBD2	TRBJ2-3	few	TGCGCCAGCAGCCAAACTAGCGGGATAATTTCAGATACGCAGTATTTT	CASSQTSGIISDTQYF
TRBV6-5	-	TRBJ2-7	-	TGTGCCAGCACGGCCTACGAGCAGTACTTC	CASTAYEQYF
TRBV4-3	-	TRBJ2-3	-	TGCGCCAGCAGCCCGGGGGACCAATCCACAGATACGCAGTATTTT	CASSPGDQSTDTQYF
TRBV6-4	-	TRBJ1-5	-	TGTGCCCCCGGGAGATATAGCAATCAGCCCCAGCATTTT	CAPGRYSNQPQHF
TRBV4-1	-	TRBJ2-7	few	TGCGCCAGCAGCCAAGGGGCGGGGTCCTACGAGCAGTACTTC	CASSQGAGSYEQYF
TRBV4-1	TRBD1	TRBJ2-2	-	TGCGCCAGCAGCCATGAACCGGGACAGCTCACCGGGGAGCTGTTTTTT	CASSHEPGQLTGELFF
TRBV5-1	TRBD2	TRBJ2-5	few	TGCGCCAGCGCCTTGCGGGAGGAGGGGACCCAGTACTTC	CASALREEGTQYF
TRBV30	TRBD1	TRBJ1-1	few	TGTGCCTGGAGCCATTTGACAGGGATGACTGAAGCTTTCTTT	CAWSHLTGMTEAFF
TRBV19	-	TRBJ2-1	-	TGTGCCAGTAGTCCCGGACTATCCCCCGCGGAGCAGTTCTTC	CASSPGLSPAEQFF
TRBV7-9	-	TRBJ1-2	-	TGTGCCAGCAGCCTGGTGGCGGTCGTCTTC	CASSLVAVVF
TRBV29-1	TRBD1	TRBJ1-2	-	TGCAGCGTCTCCCCCGGGACAGCTCATCGTGGCTACACCTTC	CSVSPGTAHRGYTF
TRBV10-3	TRBD1	TRBJ1-4	-	TGTGCCATCAGCGCTCGGGGACAGGGGGATGAAAAACTGTTTTTT	CAISARGQGDEKLFF
TRBV5-6	-	TRBJ2-7	-	TGTGCCAGCAGCTTGAGTATGCGGGAATACGAGCAGTACTTC	CASSLSMREYEQYF
TRBV7-2	TRBD1	TRBJ1-2	-	TGTGCCAGCAGCTTGAGACAGGGGGCTGGGGGCTACACCTTC	CASSLRQGAGGYTF
TRBV29-1	-	TRBJ1-5	-	TGCAGCGTTGGTACAGGGTGGGATAGGCCCCAGCATTTT	CSVGTGWDRPQHF
TRBV30	-	TRBJ1-3	few	TGTGCCTGGCTCTTGGAGGACGGAGGAAACACCATATATTTT	CAWLLEDGGNTIYF
TRBV30	-	TRBJ2-5	few	TGTGCCTGGAGTCGCGGGGAAGAGACCCAGTACTTC	CAWSRGEETQYF
TRBV5-1	-	TRBJ1-2	few	TGCGCCAGCAGCCCGGGGGAGGGCTTCGGCTACACCTTC	CASSPGEGFGYTF
TRBV5-1	TRBD1	TRBJ2-4	-	TGCGCCAGCCAAACCGGGACAGGGGGAGATATTCAGTACTTC	CASQTGTGGDIQYF
TRBV19	-	TRBJ2-2	-	TGTGCCAGTAGTATAGCCTCAGGGACCGGGGAGCTGTTTTTT	CASSIASGTGELFF
TRBV29-1	-	TRBJ2-4	few	TGCAGCGTTGAAGATACGGGGGCCAAAAACATTCAGTACTTC	CSVEDTGAKNIQYF